A single sample gave rise to the 12 T cell receptor beta chains below, sequenced in a study of CD8 T cells in ankylosing spondylitis. Study-wide findings and caveats: Characteristic, it appeared, of ankylosing spondylitis blood was a TCR beta motif of eight highly homologous variants.

Each CDR3 protein gets one entry after TCRdb re-called the 5' RACE reads with MiXCR. Of more than 400,000 distinct CDR3 sequences in the sample, over 4% were seen once. No cognate antigen is known for these TCRs. The sequenced sample was blood, either unsorted or a sorted T cell fraction (not recorded which). These receptors were taken from a male donor with ankylosing spondylitis.

In its sample, this clonotype was seen many times. This chain links TRBV20-1 with TRBJ2-5; D assignment may be TRBD1 or TRBD2 (5 bases each). Germline CDR1 is DFQATT and CDR2 is SNEGSKA (reference sequence). The V gene lost 1 base and the J gene lost 5 bases, with 14 bases spanning the gap. There are 14 residues in the CDR3. Here the CDR3 reads CSARGDAQRETQYF. The DNA for the CDR3 is TGCAGTGCTAGAGGGGACGCCCAAAGGGAGACCCAGTACTTC.

This clonotype was counted ten times or more. This chain uses TRBV20-1 with TRBJ2-1, with TRBD2 identical over 7 bases. The J segment lost 7 bases and the V segment lost 6 bases, leaving 12 bases of the junction unmatched. The CDR3 spans 14 residues. CDR1 is DFQATT and CDR2 is SNEGSKA in the germline V gene (reference sequence). In DNA form, the CDR3 reads TGCAGTGCCCGGCGGGGGTGGGGAGAAAATGAGCAGTTCTTC. Protein product: CSARRGWGENEQFF.

This clonotype appeared many times. V usage is TRBV7-2 and J usage is TRBJ2-1; D unresolved. This CDR3 is built from 14 residues. V was clipped by 1 base and J by 3 bases, with 7 bases between them. Germline loops: CDR1 SGHTA, CDR2 FQGNSA. The CDR3 bases are TGTGCCAGCAGCTTAGAATTGCGCTACAATGAGCAGTTCTTC. It translates to CASSLELRYNEQFF. Full variable domain (missing parts from reference TRBV7-2 and TRBJ2-1): GAGVSQSPSNKVTEKGKDVELRCDPISGHTALYWYRQSLGQGLEFLIYFQGNSAPDKSGLPSDRFSAERTGGSVSTLTIQRTQQEDSAVYLCASSLELRYNEQFFGPGTRLTVL.

This clonotype has a count of ten or more. The chain is built from TRBV2 and TRBJ2-7; 8 bases agree with TRBD1. V gave up 6 bases and J gave up 7 bases; unmatched junction bases: 14. The CDR3 is 15 residues long. Germline CDR1 SNHLY, CDR2 FYNNEI. As DNA, the CDR3 is TGTGCCAGCAGCGCCGACAGGGGAGGATGGAGGGAGCAGTACTTC. It encodes CASSADRGGWREQYF.

This clonotype was detected ten times or more. This sequence joins TRBV7-2 and TRBJ1-1; D is unresolved. The CDR3 has 15 amino acids. Germline values: CDR1 SGHTA, CDR2 FQGNSA. Trimming took 2 bases from V and 0 from J, leaving 10 bases between them. Here the CDR3 reads CASSLWGAVNTEAFF. The DNA of the CDR3 is TGTGCCAGCAGCTTATGGGGAGCCGTGAACACTGAAGCTTTCTTT.

To note about this clonotype: One junction end disagrees with the germline gene, perhaps due to a read error. The chain has TRBV4-2 and TRBJ2-3; D not certain. CDR1 is LGHNA and CDR2 is YNFKEQ in the germline V gene. The CDR3 has 14 amino acids. The CDR3 region is CARSPGPLSDTQYF. In nucleotides, the CDR3 is TGTGCCAGGAGCCCTGGACCCCTCTCCGATACGCAGTATTTT.

A remark on this clonotype: This may come from a read error, since a much larger clone is one base off. The V gene is TRBV7-2, the J gene TRBJ1-1; D unclear. From germline, CDR1 is SGHTA and CDR2 FQGNSA. The CDR3 covers 13 residues. Written as DNA, the CDR3 is TGTCCCAGCCTCGGACTTATGAACACTGAAGCTTTCTTT. Translating gives CPSLGLMNTEAFF.

This clonotype was detected only once. One end of the junction varies from germline; a read error may be responsible. The rearrangement uses TRBV20-1 and TRBJ2-6; 11 nucleotides line up with TRBD2. Germline V gene data show CDR1 as DFQATT and CDR2 as SNEGSKA (reference sequence). This CDR3 has 18 amino acids. The CDR3 spells CCASSLAGGNSGANVLTF. The CDR3 DNA reads as TGCTGTGCTAGTTCGCTAGCGGGGGGTAACTCTGGGGCCAACGTCCTGACTTTC.

There are many counts of this clonotype. The chain links TRBV7-8 to TRBJ1-5; D is ambiguous. The V end was cut by 1 base, the J end by 4 bases, with 11 bases between. The CDR3 covers 15 residues. In germline, CDR1 is SGHVS, CDR2 FQNEAQ. The CDR3 DNA reads as TGTGCCAGCAGCTTAGACCGATTCGGAAATCAGCCCCAGCATTTT. It translates to CASSLDRFGNQPQHF.

Only a few counts were recorded for this clonotype. This sequence joins TRBV6-2 or TRBV6-3 and TRBJ1-1; D gene unclear. This CDR3 comprises 12 residues. Looked up from germline, CDR1 is MNHEY and CDR2 is SVGEGT. Trimming left V 7 bases short and J 3 bases short, with 9 bases between. In nucleotides, the CDR3 is TGTGCCAGCATGGAGGGTTACACTGAAGCTTTCTTT. The encoded protein is CASMEGYTEAFF.

This sequence joins TRBV11-3 and TRBJ2-1; D is tentatively TRBD1 or TRBD2 (5 bases each). Germline assignment: CDR1 SGHNT and CDR2 YENEEA. There are 15 residues in the CDR3. The V end lost 1 base, the J end lost 1 base, and 8 bases lay between the germline ends. CDR3 sequence (DNA): TGTGCCAGCAGCTTAGGGGACCGTTCCTACAATGAGCAGTTCTTC. Amino acid sequence: CASSLGDRSYNEQFF.

Ten or more counts support this clonotype. This rearrangement joins TRBV5-1 to TRBJ2-7; 7 bases agree with TRBD1. This CDR3 has 13 amino acids. J gave up 4 bases and V 1 base, and 2 bases lay outside the gene matches. Per germline, CDR1 SGHRS and CDR2 YFSETQ. Here the CDR3 reads CASSLTQGYEQYF. CDR3 bases: TGCGCCAGCAGCTTGACACAGGGGTACGAGCAGTACTTC.